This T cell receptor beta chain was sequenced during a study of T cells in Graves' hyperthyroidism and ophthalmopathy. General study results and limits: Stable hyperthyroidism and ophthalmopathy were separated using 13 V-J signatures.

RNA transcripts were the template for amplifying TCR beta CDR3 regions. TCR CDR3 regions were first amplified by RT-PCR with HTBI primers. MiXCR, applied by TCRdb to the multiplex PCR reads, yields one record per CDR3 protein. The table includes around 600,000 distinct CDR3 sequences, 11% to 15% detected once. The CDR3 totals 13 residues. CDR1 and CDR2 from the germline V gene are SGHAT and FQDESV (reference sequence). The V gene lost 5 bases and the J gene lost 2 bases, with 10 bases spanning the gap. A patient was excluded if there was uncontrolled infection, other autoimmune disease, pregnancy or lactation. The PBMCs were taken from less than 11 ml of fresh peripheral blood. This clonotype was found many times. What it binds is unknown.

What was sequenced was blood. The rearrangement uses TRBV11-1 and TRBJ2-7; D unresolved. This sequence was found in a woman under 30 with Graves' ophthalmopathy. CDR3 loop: CASSPLRAYEQYF. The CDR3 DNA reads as TGTGCCAGCAGCCCCCTCCGCGCCTACGAGCAGTACTTC.